The entry that follows covers one T cell receptor beta chain sequence. TCRdb reprocessed the 5' RACE reads with MiXCR, giving one entry per CDR3 protein. Among about 110,000 distinct CDR3 sequences, 10% to 12% were seen once, and the ten largest hold roughly 26%. The sample belongs to a study of spatial heterogeneity in lung cancer. Looking at the study overall: There were around 72 donors, all of them untreated patients with early-stage non-small cell lung cancer. Sequencing covered available follow-up PBMC samples collected a median of approximately 26 months after resection.

Time point denoted: blood at routine non-recurrence follow-up after resection. Researchers sequenced whole RNA taken from tumor, nontumor lung or frozen PBMC without sorting. The TCR comes from a female donor with early-stage non-small cell lung cancer. The sequenced sample was PBMCs, obtained at follow-up.

The CDR3 reads CSATPGGATETQYF. In nucleotides, the CDR3 is TGCAGTGCCACTCCAGGGGGGGCAACGGAGACCCAGTACTTC. The rearrangement joins TRBV20-1 to TRBJ2-5; D is possibly TRBD1 or TRBD2 (7 bases each). V was trimmed by 6 bases and J by 5 bases, leaving 19 bases between them. The CDR3 length is 14 residues. Per germline, CDR1 DFQATT and CDR2 SNEGSKA (reference sequence).